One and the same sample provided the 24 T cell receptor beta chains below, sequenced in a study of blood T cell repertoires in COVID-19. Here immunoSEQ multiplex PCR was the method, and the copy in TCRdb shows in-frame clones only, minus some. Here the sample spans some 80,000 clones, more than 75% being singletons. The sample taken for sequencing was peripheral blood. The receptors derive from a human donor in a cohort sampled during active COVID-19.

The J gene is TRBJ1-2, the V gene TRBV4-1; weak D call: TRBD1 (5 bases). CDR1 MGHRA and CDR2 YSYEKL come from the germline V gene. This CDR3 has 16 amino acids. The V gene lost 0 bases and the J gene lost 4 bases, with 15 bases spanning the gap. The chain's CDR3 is CASSQDPGRALYGYTF. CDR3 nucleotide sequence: TGCGCCAGCAGCCAAGATCCAGGGCGCGCCCTCTATGGCTACACCTTC.

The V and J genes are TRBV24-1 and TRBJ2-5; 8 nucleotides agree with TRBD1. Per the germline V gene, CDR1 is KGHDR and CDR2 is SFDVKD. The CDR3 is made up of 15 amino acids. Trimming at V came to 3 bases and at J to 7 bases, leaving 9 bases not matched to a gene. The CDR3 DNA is TGTGCCACCAGTGATATCCGGGACAGGTCCGGGACCCAGTACTTC. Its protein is CATSDIRDRSGTQYF.

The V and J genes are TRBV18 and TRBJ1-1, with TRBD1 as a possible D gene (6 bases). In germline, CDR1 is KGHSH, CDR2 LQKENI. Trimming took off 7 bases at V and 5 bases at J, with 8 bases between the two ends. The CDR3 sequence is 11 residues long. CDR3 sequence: CASYRATEAFF. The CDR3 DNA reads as TGTGCCAGCTACAGGGCGACTGAAGCTTTCTTT.

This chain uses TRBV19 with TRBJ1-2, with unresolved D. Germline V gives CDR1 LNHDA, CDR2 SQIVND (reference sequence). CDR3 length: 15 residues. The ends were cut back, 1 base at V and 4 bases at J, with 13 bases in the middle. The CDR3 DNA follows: TGTGCCAGTAGTATAGTACGGGTTTCTGGCTATGGCTACACCTTC. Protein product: CASSIVRVSGYGYTF.

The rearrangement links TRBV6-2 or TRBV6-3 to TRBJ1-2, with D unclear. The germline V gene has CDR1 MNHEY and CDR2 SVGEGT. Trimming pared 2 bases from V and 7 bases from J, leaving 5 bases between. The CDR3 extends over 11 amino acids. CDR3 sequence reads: CASSYRGGYTF. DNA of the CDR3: TGTGCCAGCAGTTACCGGGGTGGCTACACCTTC.

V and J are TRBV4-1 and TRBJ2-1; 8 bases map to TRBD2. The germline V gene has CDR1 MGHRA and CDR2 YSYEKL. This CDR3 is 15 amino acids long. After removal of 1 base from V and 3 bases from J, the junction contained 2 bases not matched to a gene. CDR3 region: CASSQGAGGYNEQFF. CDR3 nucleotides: TGCGCCAGCAGCCAAGGGGCGGGAGGCTACAATGAGCAGTTCTTC.

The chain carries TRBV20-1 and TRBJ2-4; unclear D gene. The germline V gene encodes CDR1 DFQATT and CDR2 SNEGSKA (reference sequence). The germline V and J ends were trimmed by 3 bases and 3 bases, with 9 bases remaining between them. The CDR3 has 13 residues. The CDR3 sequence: CSASTGVKNIQYF. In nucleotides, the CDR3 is TGCAGTGCTAGTACCGGAGTCAAAAACATTCAGTACTTC.

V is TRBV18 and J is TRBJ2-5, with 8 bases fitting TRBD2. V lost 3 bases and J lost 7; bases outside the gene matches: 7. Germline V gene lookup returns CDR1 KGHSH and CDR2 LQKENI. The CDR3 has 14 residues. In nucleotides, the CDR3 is TGTGCCAGCTCACCTAGCAGCGGGAGTGGGACCCAGTACTTC. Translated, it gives CASSPSSGSGTQYF.

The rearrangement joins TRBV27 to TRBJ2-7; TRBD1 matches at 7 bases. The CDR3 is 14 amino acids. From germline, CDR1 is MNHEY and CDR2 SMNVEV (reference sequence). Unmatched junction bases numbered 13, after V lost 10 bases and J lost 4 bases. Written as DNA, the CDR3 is TGTGCCACTTTAAAAGGGGGCTGGTCATACGAGCAGTACTTC. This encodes CATLKGGWSYEQYF.

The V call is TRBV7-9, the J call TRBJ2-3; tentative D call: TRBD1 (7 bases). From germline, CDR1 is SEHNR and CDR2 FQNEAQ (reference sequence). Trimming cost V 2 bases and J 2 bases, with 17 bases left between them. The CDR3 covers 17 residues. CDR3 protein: CASSLRGTDRNTDTQYF. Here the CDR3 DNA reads TGTGCCAGCAGCTTACGGGGGACAGACAGAAACACAGATACGCAGTATTTT. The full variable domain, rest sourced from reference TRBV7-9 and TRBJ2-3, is DTGVSQNPRHKITKRGQNVTFRCDPISEHNRLYWYRQTLGQGPEFLTYFQNEAQLEKSRLLSDRFSAERPKGSFSTLEIQRTEQGDSAMYLCASSLRGTDRNTDTQYFGPGTRLTVL.

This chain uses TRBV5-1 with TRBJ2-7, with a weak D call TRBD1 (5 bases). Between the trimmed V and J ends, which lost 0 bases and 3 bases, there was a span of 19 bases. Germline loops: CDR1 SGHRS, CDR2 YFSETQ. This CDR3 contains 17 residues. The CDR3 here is CASSLEEVQGVVYEQYF. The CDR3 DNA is TGCGCCAGCAGCTTGGAAGAGGTCCAGGGCGTGGTCTACGAGCAGTACTTC.

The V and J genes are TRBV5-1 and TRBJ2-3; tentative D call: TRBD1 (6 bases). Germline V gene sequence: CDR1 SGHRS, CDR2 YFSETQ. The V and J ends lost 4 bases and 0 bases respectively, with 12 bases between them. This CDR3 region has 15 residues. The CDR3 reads CASSAIQGSTDTQYF. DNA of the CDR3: TGCGCCAGCAGCGCTATACAGGGTAGCACAGATACGCAGTATTTT.

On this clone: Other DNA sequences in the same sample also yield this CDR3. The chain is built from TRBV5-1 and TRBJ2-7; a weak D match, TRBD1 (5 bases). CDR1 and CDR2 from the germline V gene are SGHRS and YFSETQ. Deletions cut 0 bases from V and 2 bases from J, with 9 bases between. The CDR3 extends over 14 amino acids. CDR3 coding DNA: TGCGCCAGCAGCTTGGCAGGCAGGGCCTACGAGCAGTACTTC. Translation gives CASSLAGRAYEQYF.

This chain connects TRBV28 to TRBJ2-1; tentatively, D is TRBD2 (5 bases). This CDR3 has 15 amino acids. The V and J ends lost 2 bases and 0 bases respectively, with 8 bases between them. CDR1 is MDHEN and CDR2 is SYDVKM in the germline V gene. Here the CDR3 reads CASSLAAASYNEQFF. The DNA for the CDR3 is TGTGCCAGCAGTTTAGCAGCGGCCTCCTACAATGAGCAGTTCTTC.

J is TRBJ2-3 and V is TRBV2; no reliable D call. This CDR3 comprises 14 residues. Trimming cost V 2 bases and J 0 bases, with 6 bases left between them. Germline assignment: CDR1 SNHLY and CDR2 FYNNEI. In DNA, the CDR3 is TGTGCCAGCAGTGAACAGGCTAGCACAGATACGCAGTATTTT. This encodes CASSEQASTDTQYF. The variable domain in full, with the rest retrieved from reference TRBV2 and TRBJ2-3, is EPEVTQTPSHQVTQMGQEVILRCVPISNHLYFYWYRQILGQKVEFLVSFYNNEISEKSEIFDDQFSVERPDGSNFTLKIRSTKLEDSAMYFCASSEQASTDTQYFGPGTRLTVL.

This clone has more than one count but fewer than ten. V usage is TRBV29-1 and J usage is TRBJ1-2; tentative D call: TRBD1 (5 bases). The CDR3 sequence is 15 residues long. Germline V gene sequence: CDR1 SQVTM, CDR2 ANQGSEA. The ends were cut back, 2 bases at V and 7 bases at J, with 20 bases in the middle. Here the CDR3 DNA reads TGCAGCGTTGAATCCGGCGGGGCCCCCGATGGTGGCTACACCTTC. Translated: CSVESGGAPDGGYTF.

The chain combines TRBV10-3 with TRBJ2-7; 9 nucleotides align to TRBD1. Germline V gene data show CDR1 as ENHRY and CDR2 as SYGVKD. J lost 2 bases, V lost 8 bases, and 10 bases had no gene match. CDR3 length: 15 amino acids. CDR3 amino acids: CAIPPGGQGPYEQYF. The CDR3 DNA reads TGTGCCATCCCGCCGGGGGGACAGGGACCCTACGAGCAGTACTTC.

This chain's CDR3 is CASSGTFYEQYF. CDR3 coding DNA: TGCGCCAGCTCCGGGACTTTCTACGAGCAGTACTTC. The V call is TRBV5-1, the J call TRBJ2-7; a weak D match, TRBD2 (6 bases). Germline loops: CDR1 SGHRS, CDR2 YFSETQ. The CDR3 covers 12 residues. V gave up 7 bases and J gave up 3 bases, with 11 bases separating them.

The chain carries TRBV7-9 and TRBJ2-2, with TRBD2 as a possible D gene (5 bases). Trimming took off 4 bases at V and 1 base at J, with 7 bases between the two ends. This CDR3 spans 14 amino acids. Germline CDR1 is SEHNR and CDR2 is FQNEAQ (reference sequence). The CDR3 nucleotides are TGTGCCAGCAGCTGGGCGGGGAACACCGGGGAGCTGTTTTTT. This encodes CASSWAGNTGELFF.

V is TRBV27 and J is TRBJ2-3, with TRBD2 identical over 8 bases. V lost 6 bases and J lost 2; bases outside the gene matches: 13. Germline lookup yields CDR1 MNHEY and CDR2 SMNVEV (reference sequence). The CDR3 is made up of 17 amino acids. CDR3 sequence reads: CASREDPGRALTDTQYF. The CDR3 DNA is TGTGCCAGCAGGGAGGATCCCGGGAGGGCCCTCACAGATACGCAGTATTTT.

CDR3 sequence: CASRPIGPGGWVEETQYF. The DNA of the CDR3 is TGTGCCAGCAGGCCCATCGGCCCAGGGGGTTGGGTGGAAGAGACCCAGTACTTC. The chain joins TRBV2 to TRBJ2-5; 7 nucleotides line up with TRBD1. The V segment lost 6 bases and the J segment 3 bases; nucleotides outside the gene matches: 19. CDR1 is SNHLY and CDR2 is FYNNEI in the germline V gene. The CDR3 runs 18 residues.

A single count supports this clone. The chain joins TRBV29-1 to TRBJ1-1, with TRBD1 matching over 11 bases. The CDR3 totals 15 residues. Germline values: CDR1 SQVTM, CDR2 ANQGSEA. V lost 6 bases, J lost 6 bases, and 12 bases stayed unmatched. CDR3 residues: CSVEKDRGPVAEAFF. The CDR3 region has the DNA TGCAGCGTGGAAAAGGACAGGGGGCCAGTGGCTGAAGCTTTCTTT.

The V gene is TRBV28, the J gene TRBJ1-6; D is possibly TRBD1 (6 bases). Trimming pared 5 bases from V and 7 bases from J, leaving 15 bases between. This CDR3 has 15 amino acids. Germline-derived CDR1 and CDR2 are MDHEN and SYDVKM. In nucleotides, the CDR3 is TGTGCCAGCAGTGCCTCCGGGACACCGAATTCACCCCTCCACTTT. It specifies CASSASGTPNSPLHF.

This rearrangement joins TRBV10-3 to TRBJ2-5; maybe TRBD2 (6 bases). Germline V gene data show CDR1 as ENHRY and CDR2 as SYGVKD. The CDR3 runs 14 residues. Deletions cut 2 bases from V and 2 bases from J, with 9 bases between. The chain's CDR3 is CAISEGTGQETQYF. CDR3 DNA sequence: TGTGCCATCAGTGAGGGGACTGGACAAGAGACCCAGTACTTC.